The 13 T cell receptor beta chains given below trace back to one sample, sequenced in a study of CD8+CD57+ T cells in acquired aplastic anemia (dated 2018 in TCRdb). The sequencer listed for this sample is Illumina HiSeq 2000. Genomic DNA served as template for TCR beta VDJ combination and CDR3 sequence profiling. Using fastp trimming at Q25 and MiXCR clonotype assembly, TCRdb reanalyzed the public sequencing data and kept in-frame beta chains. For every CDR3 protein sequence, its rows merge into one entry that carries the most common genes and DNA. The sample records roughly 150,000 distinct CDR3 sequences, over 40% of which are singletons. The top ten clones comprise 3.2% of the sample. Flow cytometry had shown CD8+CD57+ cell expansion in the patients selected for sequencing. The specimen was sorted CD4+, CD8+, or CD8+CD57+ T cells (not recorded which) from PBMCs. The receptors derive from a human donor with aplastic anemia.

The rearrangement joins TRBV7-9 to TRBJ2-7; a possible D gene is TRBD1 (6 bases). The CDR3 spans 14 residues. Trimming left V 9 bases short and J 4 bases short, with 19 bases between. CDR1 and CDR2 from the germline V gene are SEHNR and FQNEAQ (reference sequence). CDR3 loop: CASSATGERYEQYF. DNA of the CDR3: TGTGCCAGTAGTGCGACAGGCGAGCGTTACGAGCAGTACTTC.

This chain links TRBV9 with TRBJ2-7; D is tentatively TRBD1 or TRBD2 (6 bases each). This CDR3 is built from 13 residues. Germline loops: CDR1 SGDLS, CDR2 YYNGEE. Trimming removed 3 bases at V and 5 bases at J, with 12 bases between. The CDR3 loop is CASSASGAHEQYF. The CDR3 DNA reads TGTGCCAGCAGCGCCTCGGGGGCCCACGAGCAGTACTTC.

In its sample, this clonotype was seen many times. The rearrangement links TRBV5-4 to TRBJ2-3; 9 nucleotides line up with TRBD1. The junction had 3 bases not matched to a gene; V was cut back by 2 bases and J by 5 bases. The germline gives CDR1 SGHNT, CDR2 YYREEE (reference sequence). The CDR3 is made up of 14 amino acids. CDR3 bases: TGTGCCAGCAGCTTCGGGACAGGGAGAGATACGCAGTATTTT. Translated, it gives CASSFGTGRDTQYF.

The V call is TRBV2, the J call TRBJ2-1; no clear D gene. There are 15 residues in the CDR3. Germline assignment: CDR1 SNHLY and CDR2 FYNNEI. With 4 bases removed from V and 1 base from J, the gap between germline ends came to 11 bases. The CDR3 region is CASSGDDPSYNEQFF. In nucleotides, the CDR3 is TGTGCCAGCAGTGGCGACGATCCGTCCTACAATGAGCAGTTCTTC.

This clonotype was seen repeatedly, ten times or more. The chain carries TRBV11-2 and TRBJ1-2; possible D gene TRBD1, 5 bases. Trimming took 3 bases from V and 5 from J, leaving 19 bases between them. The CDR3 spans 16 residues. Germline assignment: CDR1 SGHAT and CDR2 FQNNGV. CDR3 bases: TGTGCCAGCAGCTTTGAACGGACCTCAGGGTCATATGGCTACACCTTC. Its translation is CASSFERTSGSYGYTF.

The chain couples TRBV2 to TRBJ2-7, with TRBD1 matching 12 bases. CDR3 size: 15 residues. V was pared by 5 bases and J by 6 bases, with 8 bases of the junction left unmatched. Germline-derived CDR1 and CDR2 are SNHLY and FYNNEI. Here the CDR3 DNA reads TGTGCCAGCAGTCTCCGGGGACAGGGGGCTCGCGAGCAGTACTTC. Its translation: CASSLRGQGAREQYF.

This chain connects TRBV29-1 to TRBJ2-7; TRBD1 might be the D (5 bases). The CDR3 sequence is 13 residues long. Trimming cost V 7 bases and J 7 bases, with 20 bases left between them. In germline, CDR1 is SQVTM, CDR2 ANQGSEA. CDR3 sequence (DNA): TGCAGCGGATCACAGGAGAACACCGGGGAGCAGTACTTC. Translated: CSGSQENTGEQYF.

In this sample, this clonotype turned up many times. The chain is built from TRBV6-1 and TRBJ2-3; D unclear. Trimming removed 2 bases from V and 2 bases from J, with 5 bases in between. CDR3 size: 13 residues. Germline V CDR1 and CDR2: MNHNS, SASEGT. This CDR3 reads CASSERYTDTQYF. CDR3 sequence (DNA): TGTGCCAGCAGTGAACGGTACACAGATACGCAGTATTTT.

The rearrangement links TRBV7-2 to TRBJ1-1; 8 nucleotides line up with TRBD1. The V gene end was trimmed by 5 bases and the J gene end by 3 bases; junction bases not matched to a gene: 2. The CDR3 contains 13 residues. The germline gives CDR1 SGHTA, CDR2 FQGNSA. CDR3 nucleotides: TGTGCCAGCAGCGGACAGGGAGACACTGAAGCTTTCTTT. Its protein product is CASSGQGDTEAFF.

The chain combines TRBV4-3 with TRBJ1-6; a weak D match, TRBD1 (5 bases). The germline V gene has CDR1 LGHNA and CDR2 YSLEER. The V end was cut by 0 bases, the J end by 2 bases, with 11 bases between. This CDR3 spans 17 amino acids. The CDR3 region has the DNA TGCGCCAGCAGCCAAGAACAGGAACGGACCTATAATTCACCCCTCCACTTT. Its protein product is CASSQEQERTYNSPLHF.

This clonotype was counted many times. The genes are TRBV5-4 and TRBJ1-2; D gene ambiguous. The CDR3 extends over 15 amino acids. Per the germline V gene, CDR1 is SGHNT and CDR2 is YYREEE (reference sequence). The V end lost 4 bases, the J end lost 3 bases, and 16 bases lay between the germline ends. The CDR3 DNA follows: TGTGCCAGCAGCCCTGGACTCCAAAGGGACTATGGCTACACCTTC. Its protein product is CASSPGLQRDYGYTF.

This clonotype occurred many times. CDR3 protein: CASSLGPKGTDTQYF. CDR3 DNA: TGTGCCAGCAGCCTGGGACCCAAGGGCACAGATACGCAGTATTTT. V is TRBV7-3 and J is TRBJ2-3, with D perhaps matching TRBD1 or TRBD2 (5 bases each). The CDR3 totals 15 residues. Per germline, CDR1 SGHTA and CDR2 FQGTGA. V gave up 5 bases and J gave up 1 base, with 13 bases separating them.

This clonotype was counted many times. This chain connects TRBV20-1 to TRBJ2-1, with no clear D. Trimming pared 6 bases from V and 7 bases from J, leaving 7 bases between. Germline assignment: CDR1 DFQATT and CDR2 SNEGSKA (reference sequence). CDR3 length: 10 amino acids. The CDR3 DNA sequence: TGCAGTGCGGATTATAATGAGCAGTTCTTC. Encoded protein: CSADYNEQFF.